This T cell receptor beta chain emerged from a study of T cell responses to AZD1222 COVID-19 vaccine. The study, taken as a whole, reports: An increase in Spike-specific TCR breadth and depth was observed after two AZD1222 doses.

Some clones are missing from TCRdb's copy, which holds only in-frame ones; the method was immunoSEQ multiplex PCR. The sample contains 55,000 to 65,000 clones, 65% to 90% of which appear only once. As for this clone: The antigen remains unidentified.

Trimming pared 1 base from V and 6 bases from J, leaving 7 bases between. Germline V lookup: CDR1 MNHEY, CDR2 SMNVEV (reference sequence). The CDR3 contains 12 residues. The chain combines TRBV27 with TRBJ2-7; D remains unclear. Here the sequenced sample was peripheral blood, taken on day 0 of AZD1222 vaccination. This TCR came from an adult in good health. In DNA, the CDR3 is TGTGCCAGCAGTTTATTAGGGTCCGAGCAGTACTTC. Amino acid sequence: CASSLLGSEQYF.